Shown below are 7 T cell receptor beta chains from a single sample sequenced in a study of blood T cell repertoires in COVID-19. TCRdb's table, derived via immunoSEQ multiplex PCR, lists solely in-frame clones and lacks some. The table shows fewer than 300,000 clones, with 91% occurring only once. Material: peripheral blood. Source of these receptors: a person in their late teens or twenties with COVID-19, enrolled during active disease.

This clone appeared once. The chain carries TRBV27 and TRBJ1-1; tentative D call: TRBD1 (6 bases). From germline, CDR1 is MNHEY and CDR2 SMNVEV (reference sequence). Trimming pared 5 bases from V and 1 base from J, leaving 8 bases between. The CDR3 loop spans 13 amino acids. CDR3 amino acids: CASSRGQNTEAFF. The CDR3 coding sequence is TGTGCCAGCAGTCGGGGACAGAACACTGAAGCTTTCTTT.

This sequence joins TRBV28 and TRBJ1-5, with D perhaps TRBD1 (6 bases). CDR3 length: 14 amino acids. With 4 bases removed from V and 5 bases from J, the gap between germline ends came to 12 bases. Germline CDR1 MDHEN, CDR2 SYDVKM. CDR3 bases: TGTGCCAGCAGTTGGAGGGGGGGATATCAGCCCCAGCATTTT. This translates into CASSWRGGYQPQHF.

The chain couples TRBV29-1 to TRBJ1-2; no firm D call. Germline V gene lookup returns CDR1 SQVTM and CDR2 ANQGSEA. The CDR3 sequence is 11 residues long. The V gene lost 4 bases and the J gene lost 3 bases, with 6 bases spanning the gap. The CDR3 sequence: CSVVRDYGYTF. In nucleotides, the CDR3 is TGCAGCGTTGTGCGGGACTATGGCTACACCTTC.

This chain connects TRBV27 to TRBJ1-2, with a tentative D call TRBD1 (6 bases). Per the germline V gene, CDR1 is MNHEY and CDR2 is SMNVEV (reference sequence). The CDR3 is made up of 14 amino acids. Trimming stripped 1 base from V and 6 bases from J, with 12 bases between. CDR3 sequence (DNA): TGTGCCAGCAGTTTATTGGCAGGGGCTGATGGCTACACCTTC. It is translated as CASSLLAGADGYTF.

The V and J genes are TRBV6-5 and TRBJ2-5; TRBD1 matches at 10 bases. The V and J ends lost 5 bases and 5 bases, in that order; junction bases with no gene match: 5. Looked up from germline, CDR1 is MNHEY and CDR2 is SVGAGI. The CDR3 runs 14 residues. CDR3 DNA sequence: TGTGCCAGCAGTCCGACAGGGGGCGTCGAGACCCAGTACTTC. Amino acid sequence: CASSPTGGVETQYF.

The rearrangement links TRBV7-9 to TRBJ1-1; D possibly corresponds to TRBD1 (6 bases). CDR1 SEHNR and CDR2 FQNEAQ come from the germline V gene (reference sequence). Trimming shortened V by 4 bases and J by 1 base, and 10 bases separated the two germline ends. This CDR3 contains 14 residues. CDR3 sequence (DNA): TGTGCCAGCAGCTCCCCAGGGGAGAACACTGAAGCTTTCTTT. It yields the protein CASSSPGENTEAFF.

This rearrangement joins TRBV25-1 to TRBJ2-1; D remains ambiguous. Trimming pared 4 bases from V and 6 bases from J, leaving 4 bases between. Germline CDR1 is MGHDK and CDR2 is SYGVNS. The CDR3 length is 11 residues. DNA for the CDR3: TGTGCCAGCAGTGCCGGCAATGAGCAGTTCTTC. As protein: CASSAGNEQFF.